This entry is about one TCR beta chain. This entry comes from a study of identical twins. This CDR3 spans 16 amino acids. Germline CDR1 reads DFQATT; CDR2 reads SNEGSKA (reference sequence). With V trimmed by 6 bases and J by 4 bases, 14 bases remained unmatched. TCRdb itself ran the 5' RACE reads through MiXCR, one entry per CDR3 protein. This table has roughly 720,000 distinct CDR3 sequences, approximately 18% appearing once. The data were also submitted as part of a second study, on T cells expressing NK-cell markers.

The TCR comes from a woman aged 18-29 years in good health. The J gene is TRBJ2-2, the V gene TRBV20-1; 7 bases match TRBD2. Sequencing input: PBMCs. CDR3 in DNA: TGCAGTGCCAAGGCGGCCGGGAGGTCTCCCACCGGGGAGCTGTTTTTT. Amino acids: CSAKAAGRSPTGELFF.